This T cell receptor (beta chain) was captured by sequencing in a study of shared clonotypes between healthy human individuals. Whole-study results and caveats: The generation probabilities recorded for non-shared clonotypes fell below those of clonotypes shared by all four donors. Four donors had around 5% of their naive CD4 clonotypes in common. Rarefaction showed that sequencing of sorted subsets was incomplete (despite large depth).

A note on this clone: Its antigen is as yet unknown.

Trimming took 7 bases from V and 6 from J; bases not matched to a gene: 9. CDR1 and CDR2 from the germline V gene are SGDLS and YYNGEE. CDR3 size: 13 residues. TCRdb's table, derived via immunoSEQ multiplex PCR, lists solely in-frame clones and lacks some. The sample yields millions of clones, around 94% seen once. The sample was naive CD4+ T cells sorted from blood. This sample's subset: CD45RA+ positively selected. The chain joins TRBV9 to TRBJ1-2; TRBD1 matches 7 bases. The clonotype originates from a man in his late teens or twenties in good health. The CDR3: CASLGQATDGYTF. The CDR3 DNA reads TGTGCCAGCTTAGGACAGGCCACGGATGGCTACACCTTC.